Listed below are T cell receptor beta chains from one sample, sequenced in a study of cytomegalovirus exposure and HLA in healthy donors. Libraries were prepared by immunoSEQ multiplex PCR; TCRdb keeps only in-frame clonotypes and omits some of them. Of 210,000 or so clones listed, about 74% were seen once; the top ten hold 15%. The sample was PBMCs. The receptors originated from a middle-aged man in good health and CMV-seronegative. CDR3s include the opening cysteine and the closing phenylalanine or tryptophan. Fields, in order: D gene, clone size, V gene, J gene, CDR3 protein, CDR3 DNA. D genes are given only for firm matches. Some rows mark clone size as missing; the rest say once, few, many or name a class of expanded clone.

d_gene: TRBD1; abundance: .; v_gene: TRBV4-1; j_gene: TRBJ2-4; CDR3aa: CASSPPRTGSKNIQYF; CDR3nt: TGCGCCAGCAGCCCACCTCGGACAGGGTCCAAAAACATTCAGTACTTC
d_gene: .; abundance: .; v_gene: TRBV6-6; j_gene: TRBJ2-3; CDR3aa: CASSSLGRGTDTQYF; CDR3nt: TGTGCCAGCAGTTCCCTCGGTCGGGGCACAGATACGCAGTATTTT
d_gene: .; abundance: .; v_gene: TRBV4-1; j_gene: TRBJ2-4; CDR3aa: CASGDPRLAKNIQYF; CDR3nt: TGCGCCAGCGGAGATCCTCGTTTAGCCAAAAACATTCAGTACTTC
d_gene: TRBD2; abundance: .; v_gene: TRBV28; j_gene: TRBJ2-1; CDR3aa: CASLPSGNEQFF; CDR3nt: TGTGCCAGCCTCCCTAGCGGGAATGAGCAGTTCTTC
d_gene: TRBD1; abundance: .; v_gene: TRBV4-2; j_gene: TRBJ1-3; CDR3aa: CASSQEGTAGNTIYF; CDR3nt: TGTGCCAGCAGCCAAGAGGGGACAGCTGGAAACACCATATATTTT
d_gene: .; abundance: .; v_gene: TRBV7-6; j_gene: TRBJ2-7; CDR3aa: CASSPGSVDEQYF; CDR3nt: TGTGCCAGCAGCCCAGGTAGTGTCGACGAGCAGTACTTC
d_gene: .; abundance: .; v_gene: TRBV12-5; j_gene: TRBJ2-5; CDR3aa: CASVWGGGPGLETQYF; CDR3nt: TGTGCTAGTGTCTGGGGAGGGGGGCCGGGTCTTGAGACCCAGTACTTC
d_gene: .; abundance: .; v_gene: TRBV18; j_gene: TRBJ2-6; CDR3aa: CASSPTSPRLTGANVLTF; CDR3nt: TGTGCCAGCTCACCAACCTCGCCCAGGCTCACTGGGGCCAACGTCCTGACTTTC
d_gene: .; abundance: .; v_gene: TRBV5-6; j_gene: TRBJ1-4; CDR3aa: CASSLALNEKLFF; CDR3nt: TGTGCCAGCAGCTTGGCTCTGAATGAAAAACTGTTTTTT
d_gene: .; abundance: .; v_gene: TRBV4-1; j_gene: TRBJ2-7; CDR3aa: CASSQVGGNSYEQYF; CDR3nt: TGCGCCAGCAGCCAAGTAGGAGGCAACTCCTACGAGCAGTACTTC
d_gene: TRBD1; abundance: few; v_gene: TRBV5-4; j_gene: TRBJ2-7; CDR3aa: CASSAATGGGGNEQYF; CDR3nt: TGTGCCAGCAGCGCGGCGACAGGGGGCGGAGGGAACGAGCAGTACTTC
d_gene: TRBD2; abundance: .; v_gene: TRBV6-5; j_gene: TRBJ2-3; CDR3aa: CASRLAGAGTDTQYF; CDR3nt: TGTGCCAGCAGGTTAGCGGGGGCGGGCACAGATACGCAGTATTTT
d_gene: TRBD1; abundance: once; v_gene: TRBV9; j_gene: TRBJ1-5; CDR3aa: CASSAWDSDNQPQHF; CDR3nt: TGTGCCAGCAGCGCCTGGGACAGCGATAATCAGCCCCAGCATTTT
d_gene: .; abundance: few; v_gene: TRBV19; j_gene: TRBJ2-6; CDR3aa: CASSIETGQGSSGANVLTF; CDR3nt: TGTGCCAGTAGTATCGAGACTGGTCAGGGTTCCTCTGGGGCCAACGTCCTGACTTTC
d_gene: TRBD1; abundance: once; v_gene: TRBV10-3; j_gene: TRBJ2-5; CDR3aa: CATSTGQRYQETQYF; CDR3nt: TGTGCCACCAGCACGGGACAGCGGTACCAAGAGACCCAGTACTTC
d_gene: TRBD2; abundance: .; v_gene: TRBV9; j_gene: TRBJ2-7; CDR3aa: CASSVGTSGGYEQYF; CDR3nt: TGTGCCAGCAGCGTAGGGACTAGCGGGGGATACGAGCAGTACTTC
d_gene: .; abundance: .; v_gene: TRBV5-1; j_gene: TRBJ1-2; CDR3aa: CASSLRREGLYGYTF; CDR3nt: TGCGCCAGCAGCTTGAGAAGGGAGGGGCTCTATGGCTACACCTTC
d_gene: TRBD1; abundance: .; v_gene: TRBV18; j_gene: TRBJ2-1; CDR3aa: CASSPDRGNEQFF; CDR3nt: TGTGCCAGCTCACCAGACAGGGGCAATGAGCAGTTCTTC
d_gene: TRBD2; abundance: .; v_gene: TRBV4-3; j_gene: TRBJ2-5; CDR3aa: CASSQDKERGVEDQETQYF; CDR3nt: TGCGCCAGCAGCCAAGATAAGGAGCGGGGGGTAGAGGACCAAGAGACCCAGTACTTC
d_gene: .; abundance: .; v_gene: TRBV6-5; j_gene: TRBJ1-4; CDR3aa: CASSYSQGNEKLFF; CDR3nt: TGTGCCAGCAGTTACTCCCAGGGAAATGAAAAACTGTTTTTT
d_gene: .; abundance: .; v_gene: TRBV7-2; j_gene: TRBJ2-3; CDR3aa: CASSRQYSTDTQYF; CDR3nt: TGTGCCAGCAGCCGACAGTATAGCACAGATACGCAGTATTTT
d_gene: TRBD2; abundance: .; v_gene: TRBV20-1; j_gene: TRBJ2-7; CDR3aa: CSARTRPEQYF; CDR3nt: TGCAGTGCTCGGACTAGACCCGAGCAGTACTTC
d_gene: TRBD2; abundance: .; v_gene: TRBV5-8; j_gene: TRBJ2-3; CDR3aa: CASSNGLADTDTQYF; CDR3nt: TGTGCCAGCAGCAACGGACTAGCCGACACAGATACGCAGTATTTT
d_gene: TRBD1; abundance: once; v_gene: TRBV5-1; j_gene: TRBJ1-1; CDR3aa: CASSLDRGGGTEAFF; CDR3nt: TGCGCCAGCAGCTTAGACAGGGGTGGTGGCACTGAAGCTTTCTTT
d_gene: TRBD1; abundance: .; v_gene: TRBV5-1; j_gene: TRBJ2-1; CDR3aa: CASSSGNRGLGGNEQFF; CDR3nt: TGCGCCAGCAGCTCCGGGAACAGGGGGCTTGGAGGCAATGAGCAGTTCTTC
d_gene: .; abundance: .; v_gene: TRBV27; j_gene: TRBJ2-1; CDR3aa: CASSRTDLREQFF; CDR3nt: TGTGCCAGCAGTAGGACTGACTTACGCGAGCAGTTCTTC
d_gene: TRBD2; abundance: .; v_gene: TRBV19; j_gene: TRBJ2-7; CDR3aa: CASTPMGSGSDEQYF; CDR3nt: TGTGCCAGTACCCCCATGGGTAGCGGGAGTGACGAGCAGTACTTC
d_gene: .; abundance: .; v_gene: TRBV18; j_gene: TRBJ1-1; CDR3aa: CASSTGKDTEAFF; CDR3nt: TGTGCCAGCTCCACGGGGAAGGACACTGAAGCTTTCTTT
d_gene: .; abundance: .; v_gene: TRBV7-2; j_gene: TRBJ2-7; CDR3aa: CASTRGGGSYEQYF; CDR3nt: TGTGCCAGCACCCGCGGGGGCGGATCCTACGAGCAGTACTTC
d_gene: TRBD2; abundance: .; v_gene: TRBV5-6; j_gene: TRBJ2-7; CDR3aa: CASSLGLAVPYEQYF; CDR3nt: TGTGCCAGCAGCCTGGGACTAGCGGTACCCTACGAGCAGTACTTC
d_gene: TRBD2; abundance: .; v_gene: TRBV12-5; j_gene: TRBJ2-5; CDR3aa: CASGLGTSGGGPREAQYF; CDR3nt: TGTGCTAGTGGTCTTGGGACTAGCGGGGGGGGCCCAAGAGAGGCCCAGTACTTC
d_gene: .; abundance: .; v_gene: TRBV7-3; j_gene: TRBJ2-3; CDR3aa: CASSLHPGGGAGTQYF; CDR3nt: TGTGCCAGCAGCTTACACCCCGGGGGAGGAGCGGGTACGCAGTATTTT
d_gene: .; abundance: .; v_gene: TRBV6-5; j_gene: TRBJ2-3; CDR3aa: CASSSPGVWPDTQYF; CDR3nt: TGTGCCAGCAGCTCCCCCGGGGTTTGGCCAGATACGCAGTATTTT
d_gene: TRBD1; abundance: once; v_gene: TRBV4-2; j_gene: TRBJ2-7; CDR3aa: CASSQLHRGLYEQYF; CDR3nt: TGTGCCAGCAGCCAGCTCCACAGGGGGCTCTACGAGCAGTACTTC